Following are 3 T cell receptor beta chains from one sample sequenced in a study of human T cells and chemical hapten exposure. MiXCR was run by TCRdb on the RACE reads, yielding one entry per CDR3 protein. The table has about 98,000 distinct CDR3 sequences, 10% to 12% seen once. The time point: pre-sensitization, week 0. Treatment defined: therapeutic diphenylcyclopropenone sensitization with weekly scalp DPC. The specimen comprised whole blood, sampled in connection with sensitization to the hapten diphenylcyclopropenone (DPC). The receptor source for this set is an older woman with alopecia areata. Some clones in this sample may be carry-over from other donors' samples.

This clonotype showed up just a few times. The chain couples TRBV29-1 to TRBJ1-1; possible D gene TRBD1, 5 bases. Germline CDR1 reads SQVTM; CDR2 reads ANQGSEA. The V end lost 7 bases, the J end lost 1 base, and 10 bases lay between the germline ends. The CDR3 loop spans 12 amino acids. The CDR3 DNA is TGCAGCGGTAGTCAGGGGAACACTGAAGCTTTCTTT. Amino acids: CSGSQGNTEAFF.

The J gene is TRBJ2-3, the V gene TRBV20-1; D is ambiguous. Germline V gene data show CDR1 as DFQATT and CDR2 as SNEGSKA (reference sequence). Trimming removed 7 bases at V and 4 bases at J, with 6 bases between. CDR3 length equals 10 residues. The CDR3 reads CSGWADTQYF. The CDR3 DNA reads TGCAGTGGATGGGCAGATACGCAGTATTTT.

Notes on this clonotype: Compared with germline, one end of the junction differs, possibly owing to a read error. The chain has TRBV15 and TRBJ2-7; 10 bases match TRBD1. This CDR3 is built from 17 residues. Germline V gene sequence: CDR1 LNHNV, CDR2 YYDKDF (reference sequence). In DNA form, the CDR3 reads TGTGCCTCCAGCAGAGATGGGGTGTGGACAGGGGGATACGAGCAGTACTTC. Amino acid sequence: CASSRDGVWTGGYEQYF.